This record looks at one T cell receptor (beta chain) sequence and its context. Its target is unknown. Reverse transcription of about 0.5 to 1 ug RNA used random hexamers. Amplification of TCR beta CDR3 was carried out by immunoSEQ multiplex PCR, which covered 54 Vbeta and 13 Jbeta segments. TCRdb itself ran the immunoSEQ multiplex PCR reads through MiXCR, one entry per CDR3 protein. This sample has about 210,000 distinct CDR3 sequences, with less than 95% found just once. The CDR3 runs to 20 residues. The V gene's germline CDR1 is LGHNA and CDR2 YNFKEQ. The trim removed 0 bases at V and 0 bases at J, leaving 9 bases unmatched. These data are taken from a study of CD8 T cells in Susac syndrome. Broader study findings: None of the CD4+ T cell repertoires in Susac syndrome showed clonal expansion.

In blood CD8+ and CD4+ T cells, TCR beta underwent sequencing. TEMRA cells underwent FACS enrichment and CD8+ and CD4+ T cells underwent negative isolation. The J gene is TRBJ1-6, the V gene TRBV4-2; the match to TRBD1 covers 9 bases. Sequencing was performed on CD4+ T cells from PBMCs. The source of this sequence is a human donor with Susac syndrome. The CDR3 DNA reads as TGTGCCAGCAGCCAAGATTCGGCGGGACAGGGTCGCTCCTATAATTCACCCCTCCACTTT. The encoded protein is CASSQDSAGQGRSYNSPLHF.